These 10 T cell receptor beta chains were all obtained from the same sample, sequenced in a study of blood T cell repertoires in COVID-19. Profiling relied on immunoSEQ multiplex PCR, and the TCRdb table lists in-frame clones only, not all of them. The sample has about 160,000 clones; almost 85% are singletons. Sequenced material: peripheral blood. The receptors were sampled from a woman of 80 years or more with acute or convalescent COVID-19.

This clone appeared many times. CDR3 sequence (DNA): TGTGCCAGCAGCTTGACTAGCGCTTATTCCTACGAGCAGTACTTC. It encodes CASSLTSAYSYEQYF. The chain carries TRBV5-4 and TRBJ2-7; 7 nucleotides align to TRBD2. Trimming took 1 base from V and 1 from J; bases not matched to a gene: 5. This CDR3 has 15 amino acids. CDR1 is SGHNT, CDR2 YYREEE, per germline (reference sequence).

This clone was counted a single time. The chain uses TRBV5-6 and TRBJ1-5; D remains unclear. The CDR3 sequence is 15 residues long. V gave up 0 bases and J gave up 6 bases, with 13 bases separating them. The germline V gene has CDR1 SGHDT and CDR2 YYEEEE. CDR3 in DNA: TGTGCCAGCAGCTTGGGTCTGTCATACTTTCAGCCCCAGCATTTT. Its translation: CASSLGLSYFQPQHF.

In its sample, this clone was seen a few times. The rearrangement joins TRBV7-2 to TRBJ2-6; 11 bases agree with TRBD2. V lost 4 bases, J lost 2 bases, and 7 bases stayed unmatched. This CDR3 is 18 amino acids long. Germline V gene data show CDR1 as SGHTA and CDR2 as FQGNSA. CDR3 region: CASSSTSGRGPGANVLTF. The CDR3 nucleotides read TGTGCCAGCAGCTCCACTAGCGGGAGAGGGCCTGGGGCCAACGTCCTGACTTTC.

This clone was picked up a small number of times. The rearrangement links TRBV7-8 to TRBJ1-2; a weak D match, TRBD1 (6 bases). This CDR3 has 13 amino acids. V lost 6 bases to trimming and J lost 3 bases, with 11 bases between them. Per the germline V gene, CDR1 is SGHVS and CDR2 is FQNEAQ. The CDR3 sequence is CASSLQGYYGYTF. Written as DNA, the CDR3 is TGTGCCAGCAGTCTCCAGGGGTACTATGGCTACACCTTC. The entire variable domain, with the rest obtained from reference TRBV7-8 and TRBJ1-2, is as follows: GAGVSQSPRYKVAKRGQDVALRCDPISGHVSLFWYQQALGQGPEFLTYFQNEAQLDKSGLPSDRFFAERPEGSVSTLKIQRTQQEDSAVYLCASSLQGYYGYTFGSGTRLTVV.

This chain's CDR3 is CASSLASGRDTQYF. CDR3 in DNA: TGTGCCAGCTCACTGGCTAGCGGGAGAGATACGCAGTATTTT. The chain recombines TRBV18 with TRBJ2-3, with 10 bases aligning to TRBD2. The CDR3 runs 14 residues. The germline V gene encodes CDR1 KGHSH and CDR2 LQKENI. V trimming: 4 bases; J trimming: 5 bases; junction bases outside the gene matches: 3. Based on the CDR3 plus reference TRBV18 and TRBJ2-3, the full variable domain is NAGVMQNPRHLVRRRGQEARLRCSPMKGHSHVYWYRQLPEEGLKFMVYLQKENIIDESGMPKERFSAEFPKEGPSILRIQQVVRGDSAAYFCASSLASGRDTQYFGPGTRLTVL.

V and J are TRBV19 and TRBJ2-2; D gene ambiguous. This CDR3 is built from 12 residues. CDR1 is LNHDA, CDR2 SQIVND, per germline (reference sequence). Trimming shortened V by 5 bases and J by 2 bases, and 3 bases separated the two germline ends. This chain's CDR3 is CASSLNTGELFF. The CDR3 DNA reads TGTGCCAGTAGTCTAAACACCGGGGAGCTGTTTTTT.

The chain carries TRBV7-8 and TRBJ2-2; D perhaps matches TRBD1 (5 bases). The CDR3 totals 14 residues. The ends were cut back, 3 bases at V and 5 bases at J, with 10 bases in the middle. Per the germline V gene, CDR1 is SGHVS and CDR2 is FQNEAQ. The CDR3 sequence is CASSLGRVTGELFF. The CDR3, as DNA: TGTGCCAGCAGCTTGGGCAGGGTGACCGGGGAGCTGTTTTTT.

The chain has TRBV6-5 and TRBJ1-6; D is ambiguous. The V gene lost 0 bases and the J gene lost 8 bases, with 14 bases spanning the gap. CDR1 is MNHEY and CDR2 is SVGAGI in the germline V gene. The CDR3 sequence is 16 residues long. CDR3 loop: CASSYSSAPLDSPLHF. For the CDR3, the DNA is TGTGCCAGCAGTTACTCGAGCGCTCCCCTGGATTCACCCCTCCACTTT.

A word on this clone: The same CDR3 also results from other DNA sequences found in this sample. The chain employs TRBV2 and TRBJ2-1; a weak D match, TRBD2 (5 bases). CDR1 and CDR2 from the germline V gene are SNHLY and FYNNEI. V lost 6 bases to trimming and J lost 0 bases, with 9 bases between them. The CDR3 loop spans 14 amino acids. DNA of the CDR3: TGTGCCAGCAGCGAGGGTCTCTCCTACAATGAGCAGTTCTTC. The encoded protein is CASSEGLSYNEQFF.

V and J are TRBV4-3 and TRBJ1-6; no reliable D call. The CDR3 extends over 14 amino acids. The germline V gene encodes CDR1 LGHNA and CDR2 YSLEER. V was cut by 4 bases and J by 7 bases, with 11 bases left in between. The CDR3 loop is CASSPQAGNSPLHF. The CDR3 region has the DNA TGCGCCAGCAGCCCCCAGGCGGGCAATTCACCCCTCCACTTT.